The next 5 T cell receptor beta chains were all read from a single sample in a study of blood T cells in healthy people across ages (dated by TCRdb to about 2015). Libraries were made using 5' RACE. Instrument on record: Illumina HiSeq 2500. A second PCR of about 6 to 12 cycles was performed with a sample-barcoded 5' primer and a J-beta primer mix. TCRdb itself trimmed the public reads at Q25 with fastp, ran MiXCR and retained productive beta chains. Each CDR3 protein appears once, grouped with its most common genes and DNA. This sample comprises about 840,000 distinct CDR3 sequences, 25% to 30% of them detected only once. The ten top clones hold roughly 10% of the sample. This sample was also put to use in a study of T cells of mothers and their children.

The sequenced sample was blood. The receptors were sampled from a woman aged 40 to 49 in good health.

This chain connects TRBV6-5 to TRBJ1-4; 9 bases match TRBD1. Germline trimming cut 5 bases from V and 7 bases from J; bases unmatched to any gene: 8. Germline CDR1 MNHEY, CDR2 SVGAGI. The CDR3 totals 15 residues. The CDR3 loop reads CASSTRTGEGEKLFF. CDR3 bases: TGTGCCAGCAGTACCAGGACAGGGGAAGGTGAAAAACTGTTTTTT.

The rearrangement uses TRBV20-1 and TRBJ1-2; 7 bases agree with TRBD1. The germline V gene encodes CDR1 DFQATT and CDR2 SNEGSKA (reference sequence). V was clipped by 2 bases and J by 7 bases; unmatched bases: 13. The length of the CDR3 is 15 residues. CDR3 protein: CSARPTRKGALGYTF. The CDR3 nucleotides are TGCAGTGCTAGACCTACGCGGAAGGGGGCGCTTGGCTACACCTTC.

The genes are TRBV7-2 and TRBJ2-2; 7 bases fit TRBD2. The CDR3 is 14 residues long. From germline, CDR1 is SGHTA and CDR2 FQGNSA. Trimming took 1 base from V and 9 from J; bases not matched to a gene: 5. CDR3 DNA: TGTGCCAGCAGCTTAGTGGGGGAGGGTCGGGAGCTGTTTTTT. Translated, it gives CASSLVGEGRELFF. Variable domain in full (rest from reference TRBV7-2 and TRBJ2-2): GAGVSQSPSNKVTEKGKDVELRCDPISGHTALYWYRQSLGQGLEFLIYFQGNSAPDKSGLPSDRFSAERTGGSVSTLTIQRTQQEDSAVYLCASSLVGEGRELFFGEGSRLTVL.

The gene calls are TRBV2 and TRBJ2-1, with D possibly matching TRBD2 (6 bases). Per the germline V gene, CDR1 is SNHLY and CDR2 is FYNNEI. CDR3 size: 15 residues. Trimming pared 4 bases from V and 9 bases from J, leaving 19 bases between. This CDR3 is CASSALRGTYGEQFF. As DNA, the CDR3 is TGTGCCAGCAGTGCCTTGCGCGGGACCTACGGTGAGCAGTTCTTC.

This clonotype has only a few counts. CDR3 DNA sequence: TGCGCCAGCAGCTGGGACCGTTCTGGGGCCAACGTCCTGACTTTC. Translating gives CASSWDRSGANVLTF. The rearrangement uses TRBV5-1 and TRBJ2-6; the D call may be TRBD1 or TRBD2 (5 bases each). With 3 bases removed from V and 1 base from J, the gap between germline ends came to 8 bases. CDR1 SGHRS and CDR2 YFSETQ come from the germline V gene. This CDR3 is 15 amino acids long.